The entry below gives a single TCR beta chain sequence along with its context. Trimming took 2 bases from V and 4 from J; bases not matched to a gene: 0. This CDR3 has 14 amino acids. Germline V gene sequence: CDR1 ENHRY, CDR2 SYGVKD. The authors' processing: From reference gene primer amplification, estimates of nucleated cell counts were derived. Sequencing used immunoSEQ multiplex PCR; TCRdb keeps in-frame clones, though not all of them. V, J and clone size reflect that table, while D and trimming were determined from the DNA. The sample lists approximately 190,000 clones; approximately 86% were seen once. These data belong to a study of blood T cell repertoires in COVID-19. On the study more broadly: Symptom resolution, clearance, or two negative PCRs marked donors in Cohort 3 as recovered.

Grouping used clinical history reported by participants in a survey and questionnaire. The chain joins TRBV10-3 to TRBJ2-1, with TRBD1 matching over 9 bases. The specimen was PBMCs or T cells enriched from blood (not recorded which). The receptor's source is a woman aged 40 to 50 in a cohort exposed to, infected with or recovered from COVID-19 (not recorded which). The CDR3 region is CAISEDRGYNEQFF. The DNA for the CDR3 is TGTGCCATCAGTGAGGACAGGGGGTACAATGAGCAGTTCTTC.